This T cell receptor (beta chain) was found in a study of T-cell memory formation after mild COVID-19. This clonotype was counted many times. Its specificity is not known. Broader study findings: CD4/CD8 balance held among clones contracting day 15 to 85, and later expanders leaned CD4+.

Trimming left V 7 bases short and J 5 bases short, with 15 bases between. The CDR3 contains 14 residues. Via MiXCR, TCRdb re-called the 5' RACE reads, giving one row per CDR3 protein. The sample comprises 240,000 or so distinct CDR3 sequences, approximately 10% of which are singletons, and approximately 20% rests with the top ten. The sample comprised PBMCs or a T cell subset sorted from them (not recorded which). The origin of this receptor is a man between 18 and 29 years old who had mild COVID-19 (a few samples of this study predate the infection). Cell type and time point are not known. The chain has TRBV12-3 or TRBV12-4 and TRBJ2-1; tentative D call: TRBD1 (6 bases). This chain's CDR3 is CASTLQGFNNEQFF. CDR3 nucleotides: TGTGCCAGCACCCTACAGGGATTCAACAATGAGCAGTTCTTC.